The 20 T cell receptor beta chains below were found in one sample sequenced in a study of T cells in Graves' hyperthyroidism and ophthalmopathy. From RNA transcripts, TCR beta CDR3 regions were amplified. First-round RT-PCR with HTBI primers amplified the TCR CDR3 region. TCRdb reprocessed the multiplex PCR reads via MiXCR and lists one record per CDR3 protein. The table lists 300,000 or so distinct CDR3 sequences, 15% to 20% of them singletons. Sequenced input: blood. The receptors come from a woman aged 45-59 years with Graves' hyperthyroidism.

This chain connects TRBV5-1 to TRBJ2-3; 10 bases agree with TRBD2. The CDR3 is 15 amino acids. Unmatched junction bases numbered 3, after V lost 0 bases and J lost 5 bases. In germline, CDR1 is SGHRS, CDR2 YFSETQ. This chain's CDR3 is CASSLEQRGGDTQYF. In DNA form, the CDR3 reads TGCGCCAGCAGCTTGGAGCAGCGGGGGGGAGATACGCAGTATTTT.

This clonotype was detected a few times. The rearrangement uses TRBV2 and TRBJ2-5; D remains unclear. The CDR3 is 11 amino acids. V shed 7 bases and J shed 5 bases, with 8 bases lying between them. From germline, CDR1 is SNHLY and CDR2 FYNNEI. The CDR3 DNA reads as TGTGCCAGCACTGCTAGGGAGACCCAGTACTTC. Translation gives CASTARETQYF.

This clonotype was found a few times. At one end, the junction sequence differs from germline, possibly due to a read error. This sequence joins TRBV27 and TRBJ2-3; 12 bases align to TRBD2. This CDR3 region has 15 residues. In germline, CDR1 is MNHEY, CDR2 SMNVEV (reference sequence). Here the CDR3 reads CTSSTLAGGPHTQYF. CDR3 nucleotides: TGTACCAGCAGTACCCTAGCGGGGGGGCCGCATACGCAGTATTTT.

At least ten counts were recorded for this clonotype. This rearrangement joins TRBV11-2 to TRBJ2-1; 7 bases line up with TRBD2. Germline V gene data show CDR1 as SGHAT and CDR2 as FQNNGV. The CDR3 runs to 15 residues. The trim removed 2 bases at V and 5 bases at J, leaving 6 bases unmatched. Here the CDR3 DNA reads TGTGCCAGCAGCTTATCTAGCGGTGGAGACAATGAGCAGTTCTTC. The encoded protein is CASSLSSGGDNEQFF.

This clonotype was found a few times. This rearrangement joins TRBV2 to TRBJ2-5; 10 positions match TRBD2. The ends lost 6 bases at V and 5 bases at J; junction bases unmatched: 6. CDR1 is SNHLY and CDR2 is FYNNEI in the germline V gene. This CDR3 region has 14 residues. The CDR3 sequence: CASRERGGLETQYF. The CDR3 DNA reads as TGTGCCAGCAGAGAGCGGGGGGGCTTGGAGACCCAGTACTTC.

The chain is built from TRBV20-1 and TRBJ1-2, with D possibly being TRBD1 (6 bases). V was cut by 3 bases and J by 3 bases, with 11 bases left in between. The CDR3 is 13 amino acids. Looked up from germline, CDR1 is DFQATT and CDR2 is SNEGSKA (reference sequence). The CDR3 sequence is CSASQGLDYGYTF. CDR3 coding DNA: TGCAGTGCTAGCCAGGGGCTAGACTATGGCTACACCTTC.

This clonotype was seen many times. The chain carries TRBV2 and TRBJ2-1; no clear D. Germline CDR1 reads SNHLY; CDR2 reads FYNNEI. V lost 2 bases to trimming and J lost 6 bases, with 5 bases between them. CDR3 length: 12 amino acids. CDR3 in DNA: TGTGCCAGCAGTGAAAACAGCAATGAGCAGTTCTTC. Protein sequence: CASSENSNEQFF.

This sequence joins TRBV11-2 and TRBJ2-5, with 8 bases aligning to TRBD2. The V segment lost 5 bases and the J segment 5 bases; nucleotides outside the gene matches: 7. CDR3 length equals 14 residues. CDR1 SGHAT and CDR2 FQNNGV come from the germline V gene. CDR3 coding DNA: TGTGCCAGCAGCCCAGCGGGGGCACGGGAGACCCAGTACTTC. Protein sequence: CASSPAGARETQYF.

With regard to this clonotype: A much larger clone differs from this one at a single base, so this may be a read error. This chain connects TRBV12-3 or TRBV12-4 to TRBJ2-2; a possible D gene is TRBD2 (6 bases). This CDR3 has 18 residues. Trimming shortened V by 10 bases and J by 2 bases, and 26 bases separated the two germline ends. The DNA for the CDR3 is TGTGCCAACAGCCCGACTAGTTTCGGGCCGCCCAACACCGGGGAGCTGTTTTTT. Its translation: CANSPTSFGPPNTGELFF.

This clonotype was seen ten or more times. This sequence joins TRBV28 and TRBJ2-7; D is perhaps TRBD2 (6 bases). The CDR3 loop spans 12 amino acids. The germline V gene encodes CDR1 MDHEN and CDR2 SYDVKM. Trimming removed 4 bases from V and 7 bases from J, with 11 bases in between. CDR3: CASSSSGTEQYF. The CDR3 coding sequence is TGTGCCAGCAGTTCTTCCGGGACTGAGCAGTACTTC.

This clonotype was detected a few times. The chain links TRBV27 to TRBJ1-5, with D possibly TRBD1 on 5 matching bases. The CDR3 length is 19 residues. Per germline, CDR1 MNHEY and CDR2 SMNVEV (reference sequence). Trimming left V 0 bases short and J 2 bases short, with 20 bases between. CDR3 nucleotide sequence: TGTGCCAGCAGTTTATCGTCCCCCGCGACAGAGTCAGGCAATCAGCCCCAGCATTTT. The encoded protein is CASSLSSPATESGNQPQHF.

This clonotype was seen many times. This chain connects TRBV18 to TRBJ1-5; tentatively, D is TRBD1 (6 bases). This CDR3 spans 15 amino acids. The V end lost 1 base, the J end lost 1 base, and 8 bases lay between the germline ends. Per germline, CDR1 KGHSH and CDR2 LQKENI. In DNA, the CDR3 is TGTGCCAGCTCACCACTGGGGACAAGCAATCAGCCCCAGCATTTT. Protein sequence: CASSPLGTSNQPQHF.

This clonotype was seen repeatedly, ten times or more. CDR3 nucleotide sequence: TGTGCCATCAGTGAGATGGCACGGGGCACAGATACGCAGTATTTT. It specifies CAISEMARGTDTQYF. The V gene is TRBV10-3, the J gene TRBJ2-3; D unclear. Germline V gene lookup returns CDR1 ENHRY and CDR2 SYGVKD. The CDR3 is 15 amino acids. Trimming removed 2 bases from V and 1 base from J, with 10 bases in between.

The rearrangement joins TRBV18 to TRBJ1-5, with D perhaps matching TRBD1 (6 bases). Germline-derived CDR1 and CDR2 are KGHSH and LQKENI. This CDR3 has 15 amino acids. V was clipped by 5 bases and J by 5 bases, with 16 bases between them. The CDR3 sequence: CASSRGSQGDQPQHF. The CDR3 DNA sequence: TGTGCCAGCTCAAGGGGGAGCCAAGGGGATCAGCCCCAGCATTTT. Using reference TRBV18 and TRBJ1-5 for the parts outside the CDR3, the full variable domain is NAGVMQNPRHLVRRRGQEARLRCSPMKGHSHVYWYRQLPEEGLKFMVYLQKENIIDESGMPKERFSAEFPKEGPSILRIQQVVRGDSAAYFCASSRGSQGDQPQHFGDGTRLSIL.

This clonotype was detected a few times. DNA of the CDR3: TGTGCCAGCAGCATGGACACCGGCACTGAAGCTTTCTTT. Residues: CASSMDTGTEAFF. V usage is TRBV12-3 or TRBV12-4 and J usage is TRBJ1-1; possible D gene TRBD1, 5 bases. This CDR3 is 13 amino acids long. The V end was cut by 6 bases, the J end by 4 bases, with 12 bases between.

The rearrangement joins TRBV5-8 to TRBJ2-7; maybe TRBD1 (6 bases). Trimming stripped 5 bases from V and 3 bases from J, with 12 bases between. The CDR3 totals 13 residues. Germline CDR1 SGHTS, CDR2 YDEGEE. The CDR3 DNA reads as TGTGCCAGCAGAAAAACAGGGCTCTACGAGCAGTACGTC. This sequence encodes CASRKTGLYEQYV.

The chain links TRBV5-6 to TRBJ1-2, with D unresolved. The V and J ends lost 4 bases and 4 bases respectively, with 8 bases between them. Germline CDR1 and CDR2: SGHDT and YYEEEE. The CDR3 contains 12 residues. The CDR3 loop is CASSPDTYGYTF. Here the CDR3 DNA reads TGTGCCAGCAGCCCTGACACCTATGGCTACACCTTC.

At least ten counts were recorded for this clonotype. This chain connects TRBV28 to TRBJ2-7; possible D gene TRBD1, 6 bases. The V gene lost 6 bases and the J gene lost 3 bases, with 9 bases spanning the gap. There are 12 residues in the CDR3. Germline V gene lookup returns CDR1 MDHEN and CDR2 SYDVKM. CDR3 loop: CASRGGNYEQYF. CDR3 nucleotides: TGTGCCAGCAGAGGGGGAAACTACGAGCAGTACTTC.

V gene TRBV12-3 or TRBV12-4 combines with J gene TRBJ1-1, with 8 bases that match TRBD1. Trimming cost V 5 bases and J 5 bases; bases outside gene matches: 4. The CDR3 extends over 13 amino acids. The CDR3, as DNA: TGTGCCAGCAGTGGACAGGGTTTAACTGAAGCTTTCTTT. It translates to CASSGQGLTEAFF.

V is TRBV6-1 and J is TRBJ2-7, with D perhaps matching TRBD1 (6 bases). CDR3 length: 12 amino acids. CDR1 and CDR2 from the germline V gene are MNHNS and SASEGT. The V gene lost 8 bases and the J gene lost 5 bases, with 13 bases spanning the gap. The CDR3 region is CASGNRADEQYF. The DNA for the CDR3 is TGTGCCAGCGGGAACAGGGCAGACGAGCAGTACTTC.